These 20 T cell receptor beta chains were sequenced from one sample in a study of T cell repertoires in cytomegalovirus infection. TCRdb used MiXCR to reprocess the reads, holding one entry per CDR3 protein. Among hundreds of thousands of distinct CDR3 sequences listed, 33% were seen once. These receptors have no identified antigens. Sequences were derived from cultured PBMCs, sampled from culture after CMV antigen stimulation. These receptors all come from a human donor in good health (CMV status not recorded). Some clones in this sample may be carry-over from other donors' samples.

CDR3 residues: CASSEGLAGEAETQYF. CDR3 bases: TGTGCCAGCAGCGAGGGACTAGCGGGAGAGGCAGAGACCCAGTACTTC. The chain links TRBV2 to TRBJ2-5, with 14 bases aligning to TRBD2. The trim removed 6 bases at V and 4 bases at J, leaving 7 bases unmatched. This CDR3 contains 16 residues. Germline assignment: CDR1 SNHLY and CDR2 FYNNEI. Looking up the rest from reference TRBV2 and TRBJ2-5 gives the full variable domain: EPEVTQTPSHQVTQMGQEVILRCVPISNHLYFYWYRQILGQKVEFLVSFYNNEISEKSEIFDDQFSVERPDGSNFTLKIRSTKLEDSAMYFCASSEGLAGEAETQYFGPGTRLLVL.

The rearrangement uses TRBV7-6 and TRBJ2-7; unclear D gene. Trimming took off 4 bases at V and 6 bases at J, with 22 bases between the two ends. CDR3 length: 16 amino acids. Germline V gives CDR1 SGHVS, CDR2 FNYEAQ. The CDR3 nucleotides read TGTGCCAGCAGCTCTCCCCTTACGGGCAGTAGTATCGAGCAGTACTTC. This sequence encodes CASSSPLTGSSIEQYF.

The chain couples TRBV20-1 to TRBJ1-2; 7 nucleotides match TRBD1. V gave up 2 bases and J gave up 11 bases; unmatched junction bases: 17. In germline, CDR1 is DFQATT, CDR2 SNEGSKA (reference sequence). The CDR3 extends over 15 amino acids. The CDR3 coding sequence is TGCAGTGCTAGACCCACAGGGGTAGAAGAAGCTGGGTACACCTTC. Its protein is CSARPTGVEEAGYTF.

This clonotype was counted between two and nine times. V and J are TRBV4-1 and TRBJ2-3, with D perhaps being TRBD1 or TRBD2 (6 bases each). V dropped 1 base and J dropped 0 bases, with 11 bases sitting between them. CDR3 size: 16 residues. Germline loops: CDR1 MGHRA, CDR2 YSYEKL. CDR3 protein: CASSQVWGASTDTQYF. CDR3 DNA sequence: TGCGCCAGCAGCCAAGTGTGGGGGGCTAGCACAGATACGCAGTATTTT.

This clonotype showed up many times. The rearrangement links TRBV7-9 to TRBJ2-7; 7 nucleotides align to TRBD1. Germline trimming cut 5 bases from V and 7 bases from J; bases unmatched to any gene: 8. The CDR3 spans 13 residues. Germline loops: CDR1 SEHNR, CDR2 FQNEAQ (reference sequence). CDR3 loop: CASSGGQPHEQYF. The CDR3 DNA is TGTGCCAGCAGCGGGGGACAGCCTCATGAGCAGTACTTC. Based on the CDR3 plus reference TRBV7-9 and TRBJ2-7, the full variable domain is DTGVSQNPRHKITKRGQNVTFRCDPISEHNRLYWYRQTLGQGPEFLTYFQNEAQLEKSRLLSDRFSAERPKGSFSTLEIQRTEQGDSAMYLCASSGGQPHEQYFGPGTRLTVT.

The CDR3 DNA sequence: TGTGCCACCCGACAGGGGTTGAACAATGAGCAGTTCTTC. Translation gives CATRQGLNNEQFF. This sequence joins TRBV19 and TRBJ2-1; TRBD1 agrees at 8 bases. After removal of 10 bases from V and 5 bases from J, the junction contained 7 bases not matched to a gene. This CDR3 comprises 13 residues. The germline gives CDR1 LNHDA, CDR2 SQIVND (reference sequence).

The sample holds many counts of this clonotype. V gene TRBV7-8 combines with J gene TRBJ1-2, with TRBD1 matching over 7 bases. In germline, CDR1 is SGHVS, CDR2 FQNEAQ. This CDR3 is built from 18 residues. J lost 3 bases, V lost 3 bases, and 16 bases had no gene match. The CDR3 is CASSFPRQDGRGYYGYTF. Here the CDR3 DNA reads TGTGCCAGCAGCTTCCCAAGGCAGGATGGCAGGGGGTACTATGGCTACACCTTC.

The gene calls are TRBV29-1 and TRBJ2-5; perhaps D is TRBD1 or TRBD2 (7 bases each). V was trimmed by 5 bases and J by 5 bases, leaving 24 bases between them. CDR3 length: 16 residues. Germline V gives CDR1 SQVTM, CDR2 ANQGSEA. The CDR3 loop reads CSVPAAQGGRGETQYF. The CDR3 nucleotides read TGCAGCGTTCCAGCAGCCCAGGGGGGGCGGGGGGAGACCCAGTACTTC.

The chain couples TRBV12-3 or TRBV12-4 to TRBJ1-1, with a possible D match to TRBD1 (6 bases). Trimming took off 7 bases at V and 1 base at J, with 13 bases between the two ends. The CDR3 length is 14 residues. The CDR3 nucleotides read TGTGCCAGCACCCCGGGACAATCGAACACTGAAGCTTTCTTT. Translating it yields CASTPGQSNTEAFF.

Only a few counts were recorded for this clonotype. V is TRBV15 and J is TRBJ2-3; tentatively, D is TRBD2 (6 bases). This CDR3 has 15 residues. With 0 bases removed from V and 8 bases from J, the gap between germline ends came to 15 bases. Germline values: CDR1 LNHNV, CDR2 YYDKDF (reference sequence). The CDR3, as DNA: TGTGCCACCAGCAGAGATGGGGCGGGGCCGGGTACGCAGTATTTT. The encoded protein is CATSRDGAGPGTQYF.

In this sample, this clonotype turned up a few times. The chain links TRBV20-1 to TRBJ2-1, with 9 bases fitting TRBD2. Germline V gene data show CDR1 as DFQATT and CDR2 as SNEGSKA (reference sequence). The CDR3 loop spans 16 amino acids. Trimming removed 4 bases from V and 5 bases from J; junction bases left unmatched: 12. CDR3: CSATKGGTSYHNEQFF. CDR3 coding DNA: TGCAGTGCTACCAAGGGAGGGACTAGCTACCACAATGAGCAGTTCTTC.

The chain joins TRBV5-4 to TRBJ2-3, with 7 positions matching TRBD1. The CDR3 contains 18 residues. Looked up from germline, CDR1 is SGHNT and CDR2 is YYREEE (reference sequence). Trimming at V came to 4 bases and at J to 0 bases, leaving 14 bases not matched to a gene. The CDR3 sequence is CASSPRGGQLLSTDTQYF. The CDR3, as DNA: TGTGCCAGCAGCCCACGAGGGGGCCAACTGCTAAGCACAGATACGCAGTATTTT.

This chain's CDR3 is CASSLVGLVNNQPQHF. Here the CDR3 DNA reads TGTGCCAGCAGCTTAGTCGGCCTGGTTAACAATCAGCCCCAGCATTTT. The J gene is TRBJ1-5, the V gene TRBV7-2; no firm D call. Trimming cost V 1 base and J 3 bases, with 13 bases left between them. The CDR3 is 16 amino acids. In germline, CDR1 is SGHTA, CDR2 FQGNSA.

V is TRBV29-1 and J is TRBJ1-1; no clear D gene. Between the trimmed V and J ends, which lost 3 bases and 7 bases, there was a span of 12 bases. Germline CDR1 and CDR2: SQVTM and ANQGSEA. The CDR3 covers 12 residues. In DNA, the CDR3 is TGCAGCGTTGAGGCTGGGAACGGTGAAGCTTTCTTT. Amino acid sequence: CSVEAGNGEAFF.

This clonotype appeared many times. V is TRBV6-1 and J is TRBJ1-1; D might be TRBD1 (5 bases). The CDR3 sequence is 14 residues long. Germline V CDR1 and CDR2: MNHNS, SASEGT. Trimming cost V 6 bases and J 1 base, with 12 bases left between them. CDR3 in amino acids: CASRKRTQNTEAFF. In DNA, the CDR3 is TGTGCCAGCAGAAAGAGGACACAGAACACTGAAGCTTTCTTT.

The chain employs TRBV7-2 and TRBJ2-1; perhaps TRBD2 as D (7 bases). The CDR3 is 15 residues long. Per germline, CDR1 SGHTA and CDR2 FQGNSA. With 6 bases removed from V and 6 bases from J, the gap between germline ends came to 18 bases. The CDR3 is CASSKKGGLVNEQFF. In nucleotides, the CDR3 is TGTGCCAGCAGTAAAAAGGGGGGGCTGGTCAATGAGCAGTTCTTC.

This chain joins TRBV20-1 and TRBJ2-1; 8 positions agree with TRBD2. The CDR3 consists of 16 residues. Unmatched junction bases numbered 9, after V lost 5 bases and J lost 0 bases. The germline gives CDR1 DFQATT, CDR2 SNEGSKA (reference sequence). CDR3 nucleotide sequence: TGCAGTGCTGATACTAGCGGTTTGAGCTCCTACAATGAGCAGTTCTTC. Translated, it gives CSADTSGLSSYNEQFF.

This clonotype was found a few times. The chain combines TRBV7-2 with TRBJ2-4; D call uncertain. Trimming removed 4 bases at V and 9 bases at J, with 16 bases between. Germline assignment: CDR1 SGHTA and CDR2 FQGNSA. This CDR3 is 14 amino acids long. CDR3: CASSSTYSGSIQYF. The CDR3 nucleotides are TGTGCCAGCAGCTCTACGTACTCGGGTTCCATTCAGTACTTC.

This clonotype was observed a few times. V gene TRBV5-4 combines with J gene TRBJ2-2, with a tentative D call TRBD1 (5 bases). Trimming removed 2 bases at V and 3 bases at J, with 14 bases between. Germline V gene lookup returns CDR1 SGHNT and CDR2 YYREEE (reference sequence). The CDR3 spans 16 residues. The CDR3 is CASSLSPKGHTGELFF. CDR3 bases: TGTGCCAGCAGCTTATCTCCGAAGGGGCACACCGGGGAGCTGTTTTTT.

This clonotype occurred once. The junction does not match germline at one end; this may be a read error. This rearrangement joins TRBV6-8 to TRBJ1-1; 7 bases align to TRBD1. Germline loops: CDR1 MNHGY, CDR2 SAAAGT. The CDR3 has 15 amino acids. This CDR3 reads CANSYGGQVNTEAFF. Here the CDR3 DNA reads TGTGCCAACAGTTACGGCGGACAGGTGAACACTGAAGCTTTCTTT.